Presented here are 24 T cell receptor beta chains from one specimen sequenced in a study of cytomegalovirus exposure and HLA in healthy donors. Use of 60 Vbeta and 13 Jbeta primers characterized the PCR. The table came from immunoSEQ multiplex PCR; TCRdb's copy has only in-frame clones and leaves some out. The sample records 100,000 or so clones, around 70% being singletons. Sequencing was carried out using PBMCs. The receptors here all came from a man aged 35 to 55 in good health and CMV-seronegative.

Relative to its sample, this clone is medium-sized. V gene TRBV6-5 combines with J gene TRBJ1-1; a possible D gene is TRBD1 (5 bases). V shed 6 bases and J shed 7 bases, with 15 bases lying between them. This CDR3 is built from 13 residues. Germline V gene data show CDR1 as MNHEY and CDR2 as SVGAGI. CDR3 in DNA: TGTGCCAGCAGGGAGGGAGGGGCACTTGAAGCTTTCTTT. Translating gives CASREGGALEAFF.

V and J are TRBV15 and TRBJ2-3; no clear D gene. Germline V gene lookup returns CDR1 LNHNV and CDR2 YYDKDF (reference sequence). With 8 bases removed from V and 6 bases from J, the gap between germline ends came to 15 bases. The CDR3 loop spans 13 amino acids. CDR3 sequence reads: CATLPQAGDTQYF. The CDR3 DNA is TGTGCCACCCTTCCACAAGCCGGGGATACGCAGTATTTT.

The chain combines TRBV27 with TRBJ1-2; 7 nucleotides line up with TRBD1. Germline CDR1 MNHEY, CDR2 SMNVEV (reference sequence). This CDR3 contains 15 residues. V gave up 6 bases and J gave up 4 bases; unmatched junction bases: 11. CDR3 nucleotides: TGTGCCAGCAGCGAGACAGGGACCGGGTTCTATGGCTACACCTTC. Its protein is CASSETGTGFYGYTF.

The chain recombines TRBV27 with TRBJ2-3; D perhaps matches TRBD2 (6 bases). This CDR3 region has 20 residues. Trimming shortened V by 4 bases and J by 1 base, and 27 bases separated the two germline ends. CDR1 is MNHEY and CDR2 is SMNVEV in the germline V gene (reference sequence). The CDR3: CASSSELLRDFPAGTDTQYF. CDR3 sequence (DNA): TGTGCCAGCAGTTCTGAACTCCTCCGGGACTTCCCCGCTGGCACAGATACGCAGTATTTT.

The chain couples TRBV30 to TRBJ2-7; 11 bases are shared with TRBD2. Trimming removed 8 bases from V and 7 bases from J; junction bases left unmatched: 10. CDR1 is GTSNPN, CDR2 SVGIG, per germline (reference sequence). This CDR3 region has 13 residues. Here the CDR3 reads CAHDLAGGWEQYF. DNA of the CDR3: TGTGCCCACGATCTAGCGGGAGGCTGGGAGCAGTACTTC.

This clone has more than one count but fewer than ten. The chain combines TRBV5-6 with TRBJ2-1; D unclear. The ends were cut back, 0 bases at V and 12 bases at J, with 13 bases in the middle. Germline-derived CDR1 and CDR2 are SGHDT and YYEEEE. The CDR3 sequence is 13 residues long. The DNA of the CDR3 is TGTGCCAGCAGCTTGGCTACCCTAGTCGTGCAGTTCTTC. Protein product: CASSLATLVVQFF.

The chain recombines TRBV19 with TRBJ2-1; 8 bases align to TRBD2. The CDR3 loop spans 15 amino acids. CDR1 LNHDA and CDR2 SQIVND come from the germline V gene (reference sequence). V gave up 3 bases and J gave up 6 bases; unmatched junction bases: 7. CDR3 region: CASSMGLGSFNEQFF. In nucleotides, the CDR3 is TGTGCCAGTAGTATGGGACTAGGATCGTTCAATGAGCAGTTCTTC.

This rearrangement joins TRBV6-5 to TRBJ1-3, with D perhaps matching TRBD1 (6 bases). Germline assignment: CDR1 MNHEY and CDR2 SVGAGI. Trimming left V 6 bases short and J 1 base short, with 10 bases between. CDR3 length: 14 amino acids. CDR3 in amino acids: CASSVRGSGNTIYF. CDR3 nucleotides: TGTGCCAGCAGCGTCAGGGGTTCTGGAAACACCATATATTTT.

Here the CDR3 DNA reads TGCGCCAGCAGCTTGGAGGCTAGCGGGGGGCAAGAGACCCAGTACTTC. The encoded protein is CASSLEASGGQETQYF. V and J are TRBV5-1 and TRBJ2-5; 11 nucleotides match TRBD2. Germline-derived CDR1 and CDR2 are SGHRS and YFSETQ. This CDR3 has 16 residues. With 0 bases clipped from V and 2 bases from J, the junction kept 3 bases outside the gene matches.

The rearrangement joins TRBV6-5 to TRBJ2-5, with TRBD1 identical over 10 bases. The J call may be faulty, since TRBJ2-7 better matches the DNA end. The CDR3 spans 14 residues. Germline V CDR1 and CDR2: MNHEY, SVGAGI. Here the CDR3 DNA reads TGTGCCAGCCATTCCGGGACAGGGGCCTACGAGCAGTACTTC. Protein sequence: CASHSGTGAYEQYF.

The chain couples TRBV4-2 to TRBJ1-2; D gene uncertain. The CDR3 has 15 amino acids. The germline CDR1 and CDR2 sequences are LGHNA and YNFKEQ. The V end was cut by 4 bases, the J end by 5 bases, with 17 bases between. Here the CDR3 DNA reads TGTGCCAGCAGCCCCACCCAGGCAGGAGGGTATGGCTACACCTTC. This translates into CASSPTQAGGYGYTF.

The count of this clone is one. The J gene is TRBJ2-2, the V gene TRBV5-1; 15 nucleotides match TRBD2. This CDR3 has 17 amino acids. V was pared by 2 bases and J by 7 bases, with 6 bases of the junction left unmatched. The germline gives CDR1 SGHRS, CDR2 YFSETQ. In DNA form, the CDR3 reads TGCGCCAGCAGCTTACCGGGACTAGCGGGAGGAAGCGGGGAGCTGTTTTTT. Amino acid sequence: CASSLPGLAGGSGELFF.

This clone has a single count. The V call is TRBV30, the J call TRBJ2-7, with TRBD2 matching 9 bases. The CDR3 length is 15 residues. Looked up from germline, CDR1 is GTSNPN and CDR2 is SVGIG (reference sequence). J was trimmed by 3 bases and V by 0 bases; bases with no gene match: 6. This CDR3 reads CAWSVRGTSSYEQYF. The CDR3 DNA follows: TGTGCCTGGAGTGTTAGGGGGACTAGCAGCTACGAGCAGTACTTC.

V usage is TRBV5-4 and J usage is TRBJ2-7; TRBD1 might be the D (5 bases). Trimming left V 4 bases short and J 3 bases short, with 14 bases between. This CDR3 comprises 14 residues. Germline assignment: CDR1 SGHNT and CDR2 YYREEE (reference sequence). The CDR3 region is CASSPDGAGYEQYF. The CDR3 nucleotides are TGTGCCAGCAGCCCGGATGGGGCCGGCTACGAGCAGTACTTC.

The chain joins TRBV5-1 to TRBJ2-1; D remains unclear. CDR1 and CDR2 from the germline V gene are SGHRS and YFSETQ. The CDR3 runs 13 residues. Between the trimmed V and J ends, which lost 10 bases and 8 bases, there was a span of 19 bases. DNA for the CDR3: TGCGCCTCCACCGAGCCTCCGTATCATGAGCAGTTCTTC. Translating it yields CASTEPPYHEQFF.

This clone was detected a few times. V is TRBV4-3 and J is TRBJ2-7, with D tentatively TRBD1 (6 bases). CDR1 LGHNA and CDR2 YSLEER come from the germline V gene. This CDR3 has 16 residues. V lost 1 base and J lost 3, with 16 bases in between. The CDR3 here is CASSQGGQTRVYEQYF. Written as DNA, the CDR3 is TGCGCCAGCAGCCAAGGGGGACAAACGAGGGTCTACGAGCAGTACTTC.

The genes are TRBV19 and TRBJ2-7; D gene ambiguous. The CDR3 has 14 amino acids. Germline V gene data show CDR1 as LNHDA and CDR2 as SQIVND (reference sequence). V lost 5 bases and J 4 bases, leaving 15 bases between the germline ends. The CDR3 sequence: CASSGWWPGYEQYF. CDR3 in DNA: TGTGCCAGTAGTGGTTGGTGGCCTGGTTACGAGCAGTACTTC.

This chain joins TRBV5-1 and TRBJ2-2; TRBD1 aligns across 9 bases. The CDR3 has 19 residues. Germline V gene data show CDR1 as SGHRS and CDR2 as YFSETQ. J was trimmed by 6 bases and V by 5 bases; bases with no gene match: 20. CDR3 residues: CASSSPIGQGMSVAGELFF. The CDR3 DNA follows: TGCGCCAGCAGTTCCCCTATCGGACAGGGGATGTCGGTGGCCGGGGAGCTGTTTTTT.

The V gene is TRBV11-2, the J gene TRBJ2-3; 7 bases agree with TRBD2. Germline V gene data show CDR1 as SGHAT and CDR2 as FQNNGV. The V gene end was trimmed by 5 bases and the J gene end by 7 bases; junction bases not matched to a gene: 12. The CDR3 consists of 15 residues. The CDR3, as DNA: TGTGCCAGCAGCCCGGGGACTATCACGATGAATACGCAGTATTTT. This gives the protein CASSPGTITMNTQYF.

The chain employs TRBV10-3 and TRBJ2-5; D is possibly TRBD1 (6 bases). V lost 7 bases and J lost 1, with 10 bases in between. Germline CDR1 is ENHRY and CDR2 is SYGVKD. This CDR3 region has 13 residues. The CDR3 DNA reads as TGTGCCATCACCAGGGGTGCCCAAGAGACCCAGTACTTC. It specifies CAITRGAQETQYF.

The chain links TRBV30 to TRBJ2-7; a possible D gene is TRBD2 (6 bases). The CDR3 extends over 14 amino acids. V lost 3 bases, J lost 0 bases, and 12 bases lay in between. Per the germline V gene, CDR1 is GTSNPN and CDR2 is SVGIG (reference sequence). The CDR3 sequence: CAWRRDLSSYEQYF. The CDR3 bases are TGTGCCTGGAGGAGGGACTTGAGCTCCTACGAGCAGTACTTC.

This rearrangement joins TRBV7-9 to TRBJ2-6; D call uncertain. V was cut by 6 bases and J by 4 bases, with 10 bases left in between. In germline, CDR1 is SEHNR, CDR2 FQNEAQ (reference sequence). The CDR3 has 14 amino acids. The CDR3 region is CASSSPPGANVLTF. The CDR3 DNA reads TGTGCCAGCAGTAGCCCCCCCGGGGCCAACGTCCTGACTTTC.

This rearrangement joins TRBV4-1 to TRBJ2-7, with 8 nucleotides matching TRBD1. CDR3 size: 15 residues. Germline trimming cut 3 bases from V and 9 bases from J; bases unmatched to any gene: 13. Germline V gene sequence: CDR1 MGHRA, CDR2 YSYEKL. In DNA, the CDR3 is TGCGCCAGCAGCCACCCCGCAATGGACAGGGTTGGGCAGTACTTC. As protein: CASSHPAMDRVGQYF.

The V gene is TRBV28, the J gene TRBJ1-1, with D possibly matching TRBD1 (6 bases). CDR3 length: 13 amino acids. Germline V lookup: CDR1 MDHEN, CDR2 SYDVKM. The ends were cut back, 8 bases at V and 6 bases at J, with 16 bases in the middle. DNA for the CDR3: TGTGCCAGCCAGGACAGCTTCACTCCTGAAGCTTTCTTT. It translates to CASQDSFTPEAFF. The whole variable domain, remainder taken from reference TRBV28 and TRBJ1-1, is DVKVTQSSRYLVKRTGEKVFLECVQDMDHENMFWYRQDPGLGLRLIYFSYDVKMKEKGDIPEGYSVSREKKERFSLILESASTNQTSMYLCASQDSFTPEAFFGQGTRLTVV.